A single sample is the source of the 21 T cell receptor beta chains below, sequenced in a study of T cells in Graves' hyperthyroidism and ophthalmopathy. Researchers amplified the TCR beta CDR3 regions from RNA transcripts. A first-round RT-PCR of the TCR CDR3 used the HTBI primer set. Using its own MiXCR run on the multiplex PCR reads, TCRdb lists one record per CDR3 protein. Found here are around 520,000 distinct CDR3 sequences, around 15% of them singletons; the top ten hold 15% to 20%. Sequencing input: blood. Every receptor here comes from a woman younger than 35 with Graves' hyperthyroidism.

This clonotype occurred many times. This chain joins TRBV6-1 and TRBJ2-7, with TRBD2 matching over 12 bases. In germline, CDR1 is MNHNS, CDR2 SASEGT. The V and J ends lost 5 bases and 6 bases, in that order; junction bases with no gene match: 8. This CDR3 is built from 15 residues. CDR3 in amino acids: CASSRRLAGDREQYF. The DNA of the CDR3 is TGTGCCAGCAGTCGAAGACTAGCGGGAGATCGCGAGCAGTACTTC.

This clonotype was recorded once. V is TRBV7-6 and J is TRBJ1-5; D may be TRBD1 (5 bases). V was clipped by 2 bases and J by 0 bases, with 17 bases between them. This CDR3 region has 18 residues. Germline V gene sequence: CDR1 SGHVS, CDR2 FNYEAQ. CDR3 DNA sequence: TGTGCCAGCAGCTTAACAGGCGCCTCCGGTTATAGCAATCAGCCCCAGCATTTT. It is translated as CASSLTGASGYSNQPQHF.

This clonotype was counted at least ten times. The V and J genes are TRBV20-1 and TRBJ2-2; 11 nucleotides match TRBD2. Germline values: CDR1 DFQATT, CDR2 SNEGSKA (reference sequence). The CDR3 runs 15 residues. Unmatched junction bases numbered 5, after V lost 0 bases and J lost 8 bases. The CDR3 loop reads CSARDGTSGGGELFF. The CDR3 nucleotides are TGCAGTGCTAGAGATGGGACTAGCGGAGGGGGGGAGCTGTTTTTT.

Many counts were recorded for this clonotype. This chain joins TRBV11-3 and TRBJ2-3, with D possibly TRBD1 on 6 matching bases. Germline assignment: CDR1 SGHNT and CDR2 YENEEA. The germline V and J ends were trimmed by 5 bases and 4 bases, with 13 bases remaining between them. The CDR3 has 14 amino acids. This chain's CDR3 is CASSRGQISDTQYF. CDR3 nucleotide sequence: TGTGCCAGCAGCCGTGGACAGATTTCAGATACGCAGTATTTT.

This clonotype was seen many times. For the CDR3, the DNA is TGTGCCAGCAGCCAAGATCAACTAGGGGGGAATGAGCAGTTCTTC. Amino acids: CASSQDQLGGNEQFF. The chain joins TRBV4-2 to TRBJ2-1; D assignment may be TRBD1 or TRBD2 (6 bases each). The CDR3 spans 15 residues. V lost 0 bases and J 7 bases, leaving 13 bases between the germline ends. Germline CDR1 and CDR2: LGHNA and YNFKEQ.

This chain uses TRBV7-7 with TRBJ2-2; TRBD1 matches 10 bases. Per the germline V gene, CDR1 is SSHAT and CDR2 is FNYEAQ (reference sequence). CDR3 length: 18 amino acids. The trim removed 3 bases at V and 4 bases at J, leaving 11 bases unmatched. CDR3 nucleotides: TGTGCCAGCAGCTTTGTCCCAGGGACAGGGGCCTCCACCGGGGAGCTGTTTTTT. This encodes CASSFVPGTGASTGELFF.

The chain joins TRBV9 to TRBJ2-6; no firm D call. This CDR3 has 14 amino acids. The ends were cut back, 0 bases at V and 2 bases at J, with 3 bases in the middle. Germline V lookup: CDR1 SGDLS, CDR2 YYNGEE. This chain's CDR3 is CASSVVAGANVLTF. The CDR3 nucleotides are TGTGCCAGCAGCGTAGTAGCTGGGGCCAACGTCCTGACTTTC.

This clonotype was recorded at least ten times. CDR3 coding DNA: TGTGCCAGTAGGGGGACTGGAGACAATGAGCAGTTCTTC. It is translated as CASRGTGDNEQFF. This chain links TRBV6-1 with TRBJ2-1; D could derive from TRBD1 or TRBD2 (6 bases each). The CDR3 extends over 13 amino acids. V lost 9 bases, J lost 5 bases, and 14 bases lay in between. From germline, CDR1 is MNHNS and CDR2 SASEGT.

This clonotype was recorded at least ten times. V and J are TRBV12-3 or TRBV12-4 and TRBJ1-2; D may be TRBD1 (6 bases). Trimming shortened V by 3 bases and J by 5 bases, and 10 bases separated the two germline ends. This CDR3 region has 13 residues. The CDR3 sequence is CASSFSGEYGYTF. DNA for the CDR3: TGTGCCAGCAGTTTTTCAGGGGAATATGGCTACACCTTC.

With respect to this clonotype: Because it lacks the conserved phenylalanine or tryptophan at the end, this CDR3 is likely a read error. This chain connects TRBV10-3 to TRBJ2-7; D is ambiguous. The germline CDR1 and CDR2 sequences are ENHRY and SYGVKD. The CDR3 length is 12 residues. V lost 7 bases and J 6 bases, leaving 13 bases between the germline ends. The chain's CDR3 is CAITSNGFEQYL. DNA of the CDR3: TGTGCCATCACCTCGAATGGGTTCGAGCAGTACCTC.

There are a few counts of this clonotype. The genes are TRBV14 and TRBJ2-2; 10 bases fit TRBD2. CDR3 length: 17 amino acids. V lost 2 bases, J lost 2 bases, and 5 bases stayed unmatched. The germline CDR1 and CDR2 sequences are SGHDN and FVKESK. CDR3: CASSQLLAGVNTGELFF. For the CDR3, the DNA is TGTGCCAGCAGCCAACTCCTAGCGGGAGTAAACACCGGGGAGCTGTTTTTT. The variable domain in full, completed from reference TRBV14 and TRBJ2-2, reads EAGVTQFPSHSVIEKGQTVTLRCDPISGHDNLYWYRRVMGKEIKFLLHFVKESKQDESGMPNNRFLAERTGGTYSTLKVQPAELEDSGVYFCASSQLLAGVNTGELFFGEGSRLTVL.

In this sample, this clonotype turned up many times. The genes are TRBV28 and TRBJ1-2; the match to TRBD1 covers 7 bases. The germline V gene has CDR1 MDHEN and CDR2 SYDVKM. The junction had 4 bases not matched to a gene; V was cut back by 2 bases and J by 4 bases. CDR3 size: 14 residues. Here the CDR3 DNA reads TGTGCCAGCAGTTTAGGGGGACAGAGCTATGGCTACACCTTC. Translating it yields CASSLGGQSYGYTF.

This clonotype was counted ten times or more. The V call is TRBV7-6, the J call TRBJ1-1, with a weak D call TRBD1 (6 bases). Trimming took off 5 bases at V and 1 base at J, with 14 bases between the two ends. Germline assignment: CDR1 SGHVS and CDR2 FNYEAQ. CDR3 length: 15 residues. CDR3 in amino acids: CASSPGVLGNTEAFF. The CDR3 DNA reads TGTGCCAGCAGCCCAGGGGTCCTCGGGAACACTGAAGCTTTCTTT.

This clonotype was detected many times. V usage is TRBV27 and J usage is TRBJ2-2; 7 bases are shared with TRBD1. From germline, CDR1 is MNHEY and CDR2 SMNVEV (reference sequence). The CDR3 totals 17 residues. J lost 4 bases, V lost 5 bases, and 13 bases had no gene match. The DNA for the CDR3 is TGTGCCAGCAGTCCTCTGAAACAGGGGATGGGCACCGGGGAGCTGTTTTTT. As protein: CASSPLKQGMGTGELFF.

This clonotype was detected ten times or more. The V and J genes are TRBV12-5 and TRBJ2-7, with 8 nucleotides matching TRBD1. CDR1 and CDR2 (germline): LGHNT, FRNRAP. The CDR3 is 15 amino acids. J lost 5 bases, V lost 2 bases, and 8 bases had no gene match. The CDR3 here is CASGLSPQGANEQYF. CDR3 nucleotides: TGTGCTAGTGGTTTGTCTCCTCAGGGGGCAAACGAGCAGTACTTC.

The chain links TRBV28 to TRBJ1-3; D unclear. The CDR3 loop spans 16 amino acids. Germline-derived CDR1 and CDR2 are MDHEN and SYDVKM. Trimming left V 2 bases short and J 0 bases short, with 11 bases between. The CDR3 loop reads CASSLRSGSSGNTIYF. CDR3 nucleotide sequence: TGTGCCAGCAGTTTACGGTCTGGGAGCTCTGGAAACACCATATATTTT.

This clonotype has a handful of counts. The chain uses TRBV3-1 and TRBJ1-2; unclear D gene. Between the trimmed V and J ends, which lost 2 bases and 3 bases, there was a span of 13 bases. Germline V CDR1 and CDR2: LGHDT, YNNKEL (reference sequence). CDR3 size: 15 residues. The CDR3 DNA reads as TGTGCCAGCAGCCAATCGGGGTCCAGAGACTATGGCTACACCTTC. This translates into CASSQSGSRDYGYTF.

This clonotype was seen ten or more times. CDR3 in amino acids: CASSWGARAGDTQYF. The DNA of the CDR3 is TGTGCCAGCAGTTGGGGAGCAAGAGCGGGAGATACGCAGTATTTT. The V and J genes are TRBV27 and TRBJ2-3; a possible D gene is TRBD2 (6 bases). The CDR3 is 15 residues long. Germline loops: CDR1 MNHEY, CDR2 SMNVEV (reference sequence). The V end was cut by 4 bases, the J end by 5 bases, with 16 bases between.

The chain recombines TRBV19 with TRBJ1-1; possible D gene TRBD1, 6 bases. V lost 0 bases to trimming and J lost 2 bases, with 22 bases between them. Germline V gene lookup returns CDR1 LNHDA and CDR2 SQIVND (reference sequence). There are 19 residues in the CDR3. CDR3 sequence reads: CASSIDGGLGVSRNTEAFF. The DNA of the CDR3 is TGTGCCAGTAGTATAGATGGGGGCCTGGGGGTTTCCCGAAACACTGAAGCTTTCTTT. The full variable domain, its missing parts supplied by reference TRBV19 and TRBJ1-1, is DGGITQSPKYLFRKEGQNVTLSCEQNLNHDAMYWYRQDPGQGLRLIYYSQIVNDFQKGDIAEGYSVSREKKESFPLTVTSAQKNPTAFYLCASSIDGGLGVSRNTEAFFGQGTRLTVV.

Worth noting for this clonotype: Since a much larger clone is just one base distant, this may be a read error. The genes are TRBV9 and TRBJ2-3; D is undetermined. In germline, CDR1 is SGDLS, CDR2 YYNGEE. CDR3 length: 13 amino acids. Written as DNA, the CDR3 is TGTGCCAGCAGCGTAGGAGTGCCAGATACGCGGTATTTT. As protein: CASSVGVPDTRYF.

The chain has TRBV20-1 and TRBJ1-3; D perhaps matches TRBD1 (5 bases). The CDR3 totals 14 residues. Between the trimmed V and J ends, which lost 1 base and 4 bases, there was a span of 11 bases. Germline CDR1 reads DFQATT; CDR2 reads SNEGSKA (reference sequence). The CDR3: CSARGTPGGNTIYF. CDR3 DNA: TGCAGTGCTAGAGGGACACCGGGGGGAAACACCATATATTTT.